The 5 T cell receptor beta chains below were found in one sample sequenced in a study of OX40 agonist ivuxolimab in advanced cancers. Produced via immunoSEQ multiplex PCR; TCRdb's table is partial and in-frame only. This sample has around 12,000 clones; roughly three quarters occur once, and the top ten carry around a sixth. Sequenced material: CD4+ or CD8+ T cells sorted from blood, taken in a trial of the OX40 agonist ivuxolimab. Receptors originate from an adult with an advanced solid tumor such as melanoma, head and neck, liver or kidney cancer.

This chain connects TRBV4-1 to TRBJ1-1; D remains unclear. Trimming removed 6 bases at V and 6 bases at J, with 14 bases between. Germline CDR1 MGHRA, CDR2 YSYEKL. The CDR3 is made up of 13 amino acids. Here the CDR3 reads CASRDDFFAEAFF. CDR3 in DNA: TGCGCCAGCAGGGATGACTTTTTCGCTGAAGCTTTCTTT.

CDR3 DNA sequence: TGTGCCAGCAGTGGCTACGAGCAGTACTTC. This encodes CASSGYEQYF. V is TRBV2 and J is TRBJ2-7; no reliable D call. The CDR3 is 10 amino acids. In germline, CDR1 is SNHLY, CDR2 FYNNEI. V gave up 4 bases and J gave up 3 bases, with 1 base separating them.

This clone showed up just a few times. The chain recombines TRBV27 with TRBJ1-1; TRBD1 matches at 9 bases. Germline loops: CDR1 MNHEY, CDR2 SMNVEV (reference sequence). This CDR3 contains 14 residues. V was clipped by 8 bases and J by 5 bases; unmatched bases: 9. The CDR3 DNA sequence: TGTGCCAGCGGTAGGACAGGGGCTCGTACTGAAGCTTTCTTT. Translation gives CASGRTGARTEAFF.

CDR3 protein: CASSIKGGFHEQYF. CDR3 in DNA: TGTGCCAGTAGTATCAAAGGCGGATTTCACGAGCAGTACTTC. The V and J genes are TRBV19 and TRBJ2-7, with D hard to call. In germline, CDR1 is LNHDA, CDR2 SQIVND (reference sequence). This CDR3 region has 14 residues. V lost 3 bases, J lost 5 bases, and 14 bases lay in between.

The chain carries TRBV29-1 and TRBJ1-2; D gene unclear. Trimming pared 2 bases from V and 6 bases from J, leaving 10 bases between. Germline V gene data show CDR1 as SQVTM and CDR2 as ANQGSEA. CDR3 length: 12 residues. CDR3 amino acids: CSVEMLSNGYTF. CDR3 DNA: TGCAGCGTTGAAATGCTGTCGAATGGCTACACCTTC. The full variable domain, in which reference TRBV29-1 and TRBJ1-2 provide the parts outside the CDR3, is SAVISQKPSRDICQRGTSLTIQCQVDSQVTMMFWYRQQPGQSLTLIATANQGSEATYESGFVIDKFPISRPNLTFSTLTVSNMSPEDSSIYLCSVEMLSNGYTFGSGTRLTVV.